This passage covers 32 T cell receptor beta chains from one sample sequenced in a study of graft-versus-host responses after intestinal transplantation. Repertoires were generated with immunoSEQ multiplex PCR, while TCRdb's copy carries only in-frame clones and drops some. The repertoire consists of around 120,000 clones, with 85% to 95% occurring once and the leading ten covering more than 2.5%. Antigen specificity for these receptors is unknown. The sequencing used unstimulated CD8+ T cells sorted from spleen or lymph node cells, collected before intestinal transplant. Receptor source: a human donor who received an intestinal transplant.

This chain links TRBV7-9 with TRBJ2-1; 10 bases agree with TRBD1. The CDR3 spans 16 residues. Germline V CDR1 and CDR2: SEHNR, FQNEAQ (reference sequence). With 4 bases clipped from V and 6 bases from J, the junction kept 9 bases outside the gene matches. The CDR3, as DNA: TGTGCCAGCAGCTCCCATCCGGGACAGGGGCGCAATGAGCAGTTCTTC. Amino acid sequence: CASSSHPGQGRNEQFF.

CDR3: CASSPGLADTDTQYF. The CDR3 DNA follows: TGCGCCAGCAGTCCAGGACTAGCGGATACAGATACGCAGTATTTT. V gene TRBV4-3 combines with J gene TRBJ2-3, with TRBD2 matching 10 bases. CDR1 LGHNA and CDR2 YSLEER come from the germline V gene. Unmatched junction bases numbered 6, after V lost 6 bases and J lost 3 bases. The CDR3 is made up of 15 amino acids.

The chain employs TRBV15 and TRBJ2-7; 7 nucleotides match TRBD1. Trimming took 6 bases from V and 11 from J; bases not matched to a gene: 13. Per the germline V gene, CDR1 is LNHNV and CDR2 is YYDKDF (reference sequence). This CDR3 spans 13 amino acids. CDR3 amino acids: CATRQDRSQREYF. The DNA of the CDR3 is TGTGCCACCAGACAGGACAGGTCTCAAAGGGAGTACTTC.

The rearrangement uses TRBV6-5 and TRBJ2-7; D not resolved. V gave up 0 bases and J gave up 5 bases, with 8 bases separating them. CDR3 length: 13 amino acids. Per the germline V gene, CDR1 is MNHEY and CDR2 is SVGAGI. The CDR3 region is CASSYSPENEQYF. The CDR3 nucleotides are TGTGCCAGCAGTTACTCGCCCGAGAACGAGCAGTACTTC.

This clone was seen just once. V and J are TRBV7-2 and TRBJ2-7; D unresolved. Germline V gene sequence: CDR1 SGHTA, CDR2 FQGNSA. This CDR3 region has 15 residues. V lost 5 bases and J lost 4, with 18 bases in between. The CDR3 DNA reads TGTGCCAGCAGCGGCTGGGCGAGTGGTGGTTACGAGCAGTACTTC. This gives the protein CASSGWASGGYEQYF.

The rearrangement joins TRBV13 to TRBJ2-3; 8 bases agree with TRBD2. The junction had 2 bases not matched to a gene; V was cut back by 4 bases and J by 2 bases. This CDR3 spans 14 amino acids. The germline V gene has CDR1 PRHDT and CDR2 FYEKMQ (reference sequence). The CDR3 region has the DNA TGTGCCAGCAGCTCGACTAGCGACACAGATACGCAGTATTTT. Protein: CASSSTSDTDTQYF.

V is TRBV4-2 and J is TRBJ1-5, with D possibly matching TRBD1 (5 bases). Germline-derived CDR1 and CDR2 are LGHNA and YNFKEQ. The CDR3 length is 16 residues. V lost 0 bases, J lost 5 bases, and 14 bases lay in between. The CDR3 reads CASSQEGPVGYQPQHF. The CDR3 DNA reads TGTGCCAGCAGCCAAGAGGGACCGGTGGGATATCAGCCCCAGCATTTT.

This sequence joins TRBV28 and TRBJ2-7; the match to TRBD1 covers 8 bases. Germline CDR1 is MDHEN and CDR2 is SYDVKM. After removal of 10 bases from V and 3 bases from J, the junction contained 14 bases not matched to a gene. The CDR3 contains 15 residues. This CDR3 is CATYTAGQVNYEQYF. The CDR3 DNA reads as TGTGCCACCTACACTGCGGGACAGGTAAACTACGAGCAGTACTTC.

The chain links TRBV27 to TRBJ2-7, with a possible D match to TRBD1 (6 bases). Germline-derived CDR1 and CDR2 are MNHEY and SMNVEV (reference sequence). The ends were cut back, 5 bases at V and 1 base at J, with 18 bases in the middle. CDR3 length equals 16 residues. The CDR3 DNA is TGTGCCAGCAGTCACAGGGTACGTGGAGATTCCTACGAGCAGTACTTC. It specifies CASSHRVRGDSYEQYF.

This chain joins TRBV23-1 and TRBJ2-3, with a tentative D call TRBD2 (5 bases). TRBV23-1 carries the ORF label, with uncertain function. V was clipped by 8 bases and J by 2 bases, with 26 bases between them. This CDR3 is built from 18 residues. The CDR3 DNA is TGCGCCAGCTCCCTCCCCGGATGGGGAGTAGTAGTCACAGATACGCAGTATTTT. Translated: CASSLPGWGVVVTDTQYF.

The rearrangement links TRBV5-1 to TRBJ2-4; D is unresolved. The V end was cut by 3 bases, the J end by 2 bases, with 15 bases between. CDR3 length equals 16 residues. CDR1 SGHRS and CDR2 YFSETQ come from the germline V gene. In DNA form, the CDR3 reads TGCGCCAGCAGCTGGAAGAGTAGGGATCCCAAAAACATTCAGTACTTC. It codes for CASSWKSRDPKNIQYF.

The CDR3 reads CASSPNTRPSSYNEQFF. As DNA, the CDR3 is TGCGCCAGCAGCCCTAATACCAGACCCAGCTCCTACAATGAGCAGTTCTTC. The rearrangement uses TRBV5-1 and TRBJ2-1; D is ambiguous. CDR1 is SGHRS and CDR2 is YFSETQ in the germline V gene. V was pared by 4 bases and J by 0 bases, with 17 bases between. The CDR3 has 17 residues.

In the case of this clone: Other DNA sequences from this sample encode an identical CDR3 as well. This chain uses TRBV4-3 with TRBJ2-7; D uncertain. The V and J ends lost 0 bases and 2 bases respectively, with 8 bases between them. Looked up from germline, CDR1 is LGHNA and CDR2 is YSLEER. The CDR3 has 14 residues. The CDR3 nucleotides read TGCGCCAGCAGCCAAGATATAATGCCCTACGAGCAGTACTTC. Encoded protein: CASSQDIMPYEQYF.

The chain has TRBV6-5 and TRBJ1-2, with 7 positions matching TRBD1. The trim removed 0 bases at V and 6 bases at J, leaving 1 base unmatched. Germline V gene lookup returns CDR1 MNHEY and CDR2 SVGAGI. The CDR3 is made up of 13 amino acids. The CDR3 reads CASSYSGTDGYTF. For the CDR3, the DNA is TGTGCCAGCAGTTACTCCGGGACAGATGGCTACACCTTC.

CDR3 loop: CASSPGQGASYEQYF. The CDR3 region has the DNA TGTGCCAGCAGCCCGGGACAGGGAGCCTCCTACGAGCAGTACTTC. J is TRBJ2-7 and V is TRBV7-6; 9 bases agree with TRBD1. This CDR3 has 15 amino acids. J was trimmed by 0 bases and V by 5 bases; bases with no gene match: 5. The germline gives CDR1 SGHVS, CDR2 FNYEAQ.

The CDR3 loop is CASSSARRGGGTYYNEQFF. CDR3 coding DNA: TGTGCCAGCAGCTCAGCTCGCCGTGGGGGCGGGACTTACTACAATGAGCAGTTCTTC. The chain links TRBV11-2 to TRBJ2-1, with D possibly called TRBD1 or TRBD2 (6 bases each). The CDR3 runs to 19 residues. V dropped 4 bases and J dropped 3 bases, with 25 bases sitting between them. Germline V gene lookup returns CDR1 SGHAT and CDR2 FQNNGV.

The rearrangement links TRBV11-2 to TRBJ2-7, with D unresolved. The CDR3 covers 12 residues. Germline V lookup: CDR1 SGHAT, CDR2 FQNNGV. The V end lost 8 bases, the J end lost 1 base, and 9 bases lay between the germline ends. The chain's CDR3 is CASSDGSYEQYF. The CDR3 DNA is TGTGCCAGCTCGGACGGGTCCTACGAGCAGTACTTC.

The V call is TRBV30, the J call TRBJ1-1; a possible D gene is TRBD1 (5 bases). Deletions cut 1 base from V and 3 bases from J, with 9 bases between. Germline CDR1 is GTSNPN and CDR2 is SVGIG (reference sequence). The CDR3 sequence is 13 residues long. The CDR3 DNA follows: TGTGCCTGGAGTGACCAGGGATACACTGAAGCTTTCTTT. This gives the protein CAWSDQGYTEAFF. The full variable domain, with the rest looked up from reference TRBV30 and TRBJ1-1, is SQTIHQWPATLVQPVGSPLSLECTVEGTSNPNLYWYRQAAGRGLQLLFYSVGIGQISSEVPQNLSASRPQDRQFILSSKKLLLSDSGFYLCAWSDQGYTEAFFGQGTRLTVV.

The DNA of the CDR3 is TGCGCCAGCAGCCAACTACCTCAGAACACTGAAGCTTTCTTT. This encodes CASSQLPQNTEAFF. The V gene is TRBV4-1, the J gene TRBJ1-1, with D uncertain. From germline, CDR1 is MGHRA and CDR2 YSYEKL. The CDR3 runs to 14 residues. Trimming left V 2 bases short and J 1 base short, with 8 bases between.

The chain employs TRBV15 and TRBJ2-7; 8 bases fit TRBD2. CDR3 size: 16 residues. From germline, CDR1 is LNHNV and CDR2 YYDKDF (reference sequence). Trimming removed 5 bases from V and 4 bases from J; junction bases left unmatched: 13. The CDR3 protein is CATSSHRSGGSYEQYF. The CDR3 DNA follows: TGTGCCACCAGCTCCCATAGGTCGGGAGGGTCGTACGAGCAGTACTTC.

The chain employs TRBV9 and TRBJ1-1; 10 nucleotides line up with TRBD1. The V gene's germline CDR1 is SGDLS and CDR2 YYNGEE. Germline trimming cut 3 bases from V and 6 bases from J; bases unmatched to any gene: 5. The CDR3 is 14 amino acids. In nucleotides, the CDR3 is TGTGCCAGCAGCGCCGACGGGACAGGGGCTGAAGCTTTCTTT. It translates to CASSADGTGAEAFF.

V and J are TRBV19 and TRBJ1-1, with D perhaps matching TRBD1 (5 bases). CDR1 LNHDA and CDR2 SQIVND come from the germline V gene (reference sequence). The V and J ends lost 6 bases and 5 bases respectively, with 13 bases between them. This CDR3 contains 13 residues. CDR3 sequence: CASSYREGTEAFF. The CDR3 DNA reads TGTGCCAGTAGCTATCGGGAGGGGACTGAAGCTTTCTTT. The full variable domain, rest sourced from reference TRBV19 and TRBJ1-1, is DGGITQSPKYLFRKEGQNVTLSCEQNLNHDAMYWYRQDPGQGLRLIYYSQIVNDFQKGDIAEGYSVSREKKESFPLTVTSAQKNPTAFYLCASSYREGTEAFFGQGTRLTVV.

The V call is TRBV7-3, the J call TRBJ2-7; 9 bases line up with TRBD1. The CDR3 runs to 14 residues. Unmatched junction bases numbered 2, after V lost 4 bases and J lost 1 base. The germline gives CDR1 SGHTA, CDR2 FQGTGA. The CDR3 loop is CASSSGQGSYEQYF. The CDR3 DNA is TGTGCCAGCAGCTCCGGACAGGGGTCCTACGAGCAGTACTTC.

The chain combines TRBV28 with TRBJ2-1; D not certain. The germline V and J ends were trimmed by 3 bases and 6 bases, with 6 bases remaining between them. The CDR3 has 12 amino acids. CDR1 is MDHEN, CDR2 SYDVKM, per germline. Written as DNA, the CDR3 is TGTGCCAGCAGTTTGGTGGGCAATGAGCAGTTCTTC. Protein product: CASSLVGNEQFF.

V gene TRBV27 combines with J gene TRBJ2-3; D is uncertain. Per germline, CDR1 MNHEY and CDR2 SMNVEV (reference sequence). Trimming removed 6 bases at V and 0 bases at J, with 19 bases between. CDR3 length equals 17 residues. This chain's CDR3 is CASSRKGGMPSTDTQYF. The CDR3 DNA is TGTGCCAGCAGCCGAAAGGGCGGTATGCCTAGCACAGATACGCAGTATTTT.

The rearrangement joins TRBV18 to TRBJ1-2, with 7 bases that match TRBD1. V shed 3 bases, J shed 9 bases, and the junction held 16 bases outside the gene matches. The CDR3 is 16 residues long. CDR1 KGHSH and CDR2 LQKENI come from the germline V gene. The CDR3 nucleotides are TGTGCCAGCTCACCTGCGACAGGGAAACCCCTATTGCGCTACACCTTC. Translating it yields CASSPATGKPLLRYTF.

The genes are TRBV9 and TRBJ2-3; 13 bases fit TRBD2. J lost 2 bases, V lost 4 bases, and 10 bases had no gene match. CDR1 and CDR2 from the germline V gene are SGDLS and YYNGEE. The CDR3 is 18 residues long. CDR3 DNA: TGTGCCAGCAGCCCGCGGACTAGCGGGAGCGGTATCACAGATACGCAGTATTTT. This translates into CASSPRTSGSGITDTQYF.

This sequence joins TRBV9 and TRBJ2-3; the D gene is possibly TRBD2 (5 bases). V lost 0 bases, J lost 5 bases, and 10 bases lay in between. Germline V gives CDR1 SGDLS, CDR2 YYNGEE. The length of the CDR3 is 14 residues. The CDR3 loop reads CASSVGRRGDTQYF. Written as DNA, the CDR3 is TGTGCCAGCAGCGTAGGCAGACGGGGAGATACGCAGTATTTT. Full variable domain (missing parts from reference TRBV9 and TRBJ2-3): DSGVTQTPKHLITATGQRVTLRCSPRSGDLSVYWYQQSLDQGLQFLIQYYNGEERAKGNILERFSAQQFPDLHSELNLSSLELGDSALYFCASSVGRRGDTQYFGPGTRLTVL.

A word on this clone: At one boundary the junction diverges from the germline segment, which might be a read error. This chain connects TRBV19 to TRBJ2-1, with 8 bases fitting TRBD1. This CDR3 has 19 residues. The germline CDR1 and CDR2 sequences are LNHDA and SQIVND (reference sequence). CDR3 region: CVSSIDPPQGARSYNEQFF. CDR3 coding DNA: TGTGTCAGTAGTATAGACCCCCCGCAGGGGGCGAGATCCTACAATGAGCAGTTCTTC.

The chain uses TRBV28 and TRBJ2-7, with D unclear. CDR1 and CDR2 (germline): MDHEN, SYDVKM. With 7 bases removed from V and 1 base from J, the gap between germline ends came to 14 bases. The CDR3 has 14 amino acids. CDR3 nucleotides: TGTGCCAGCAACTCCATCCAGGAGTCCTACGAGCAGTACTTC. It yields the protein CASNSIQESYEQYF.

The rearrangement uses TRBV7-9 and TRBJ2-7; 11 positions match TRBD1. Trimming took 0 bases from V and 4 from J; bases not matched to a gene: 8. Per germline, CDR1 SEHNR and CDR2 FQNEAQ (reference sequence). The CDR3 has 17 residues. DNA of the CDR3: TGTGCCAGCAGCTTAGCTGGGACAGGGGGTTCCCGGTACGAGCAGTACTTC. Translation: CASSLAGTGGSRYEQYF. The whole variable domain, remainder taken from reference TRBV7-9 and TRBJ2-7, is DTGVSQNPRHKITKRGQNVTFRCDPISEHNRLYWYRQTLGQGPEFLTYFQNEAQLEKSRLLSDRFSAERPKGSFSTLEIQRTEQGDSAMYLCASSLAGTGGSRYEQYFGPGTRLTVT.

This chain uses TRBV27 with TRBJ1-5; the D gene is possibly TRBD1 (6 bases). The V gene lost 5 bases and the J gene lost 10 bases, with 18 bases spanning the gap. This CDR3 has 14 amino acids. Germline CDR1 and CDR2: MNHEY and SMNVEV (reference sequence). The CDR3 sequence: CASSPRGLGEPQHF. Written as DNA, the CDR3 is TGTGCCAGCAGTCCCAGGGGCCTAGGGGAACCCCAGCATTTT.